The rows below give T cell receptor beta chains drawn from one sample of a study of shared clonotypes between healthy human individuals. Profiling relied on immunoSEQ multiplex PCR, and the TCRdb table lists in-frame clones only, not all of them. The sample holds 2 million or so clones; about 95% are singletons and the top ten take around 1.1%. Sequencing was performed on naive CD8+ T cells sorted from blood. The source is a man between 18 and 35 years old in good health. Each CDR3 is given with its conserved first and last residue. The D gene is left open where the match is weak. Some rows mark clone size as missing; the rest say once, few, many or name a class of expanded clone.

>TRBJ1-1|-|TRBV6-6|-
CASSRISDTEAFF
TGTGCCAGCAGTCGAATTTCGGACACTGAAGCTTTCTTT
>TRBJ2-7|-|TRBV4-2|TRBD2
CASSPRGGGSYEQYF
TGTGCCAGCAGCCCACGCGGCGGGGGGTCCTACGAGCAGTACTTC
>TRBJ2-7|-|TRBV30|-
CACDFMRTYEQYF
TGTGCCTGCGACTTTATGAGAACCTACGAGCAGTACTTC
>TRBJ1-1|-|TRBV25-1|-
CASSELGWTEAFF
TGTGCCAGCAGTGAATTAGGGTGGACTGAAGCTTTCTTT
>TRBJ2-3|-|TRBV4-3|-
CASSPRGSEIYTQYF
TGCGCCAGCAGCCCCCGCGGCTCGGAGATATATACGCAGTATTTT
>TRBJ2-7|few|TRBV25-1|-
CASISPHWETVSYEQYF
TGTGCCAGCATTAGTCCCCATTGGGAGACAGTCTCCTACGAGCAGTACTTC
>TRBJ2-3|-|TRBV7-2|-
CASSFGSGYTDTQYF
TGTGCCAGCAGCTTTGGTAGCGGTTACACAGATACGCAGTATTTT
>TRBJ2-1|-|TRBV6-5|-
CASSYPGGNNEQFF
TGTGCCAGCAGTTACCCTGGAGGCAATAATGAGCAGTTCTTC
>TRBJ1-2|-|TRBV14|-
CASSQDLSVEGYTF
TGTGCCAGCAGCCAAGATTTGAGTGTAGAAGGCTACACCTTC
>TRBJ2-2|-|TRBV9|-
CASSVGGFGTGELFF
TGTGCCAGCAGCGTAGGGGGCTTTGGTACCGGGGAGCTGTTTTTT
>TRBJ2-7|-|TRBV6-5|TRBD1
CASSWGQGSYEQYF
TGTGCCAGCAGCTGGGGACAGGGTTCCTACGAGCAGTACTTC
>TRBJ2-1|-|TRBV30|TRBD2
CAWSVLAGTPREQFF
TGTGCCTGGAGTGTACTAGCGGGGACCCCCAGGGAGCAGTTCTTC
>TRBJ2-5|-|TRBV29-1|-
CSVEEDLWGETQYF
TGCAGCGTTGAAGAGGATCTGTGGGGAGAGACCCAGTACTTC
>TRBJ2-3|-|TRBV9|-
CASSVATEDTQYF
TGTGCCAGCAGCGTAGCTACGGAGGATACGCAGTATTTT
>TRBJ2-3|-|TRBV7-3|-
CASSSNPDTYEDTQYF
TGTGCCAGCAGCTCAAACCCTGATACATATGAAGATACGCAGTATTTT
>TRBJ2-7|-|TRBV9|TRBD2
CASSVDRLAGYREQYF
TGTGCCAGCAGCGTGGACCGACTAGCGGGATATCGCGAGCAGTACTTC
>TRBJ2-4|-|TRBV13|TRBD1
CASTQGALAKNIQYF
TGTGCCAGCACCCAGGGGGCCCTAGCCAAAAACATTCAGTACTTC
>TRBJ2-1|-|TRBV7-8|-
CASSLRTGTPDNEQFF
TGTGCCAGCAGCTTAAGGACCGGGACACCAGACAATGAGCAGTTCTTC
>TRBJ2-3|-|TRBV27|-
CASSFAPKTDTQYF
TGTGCCAGCAGCTTTGCCCCCAAGACAGATACGCAGTATTTT
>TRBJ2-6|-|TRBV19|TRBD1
CASSIGQGSGANVLTF
TGTGCCAGTAGTATTGGACAGGGATCTGGGGCCAACGTCCTGACTTTC
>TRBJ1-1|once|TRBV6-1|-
CASSDQGLNTEAFF
TGTGCCAGCAGTGATCAGGGGTTGAACACTGAAGCTTTCTTT
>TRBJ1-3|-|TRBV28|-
CASSLPGSGNTIYF
TGTGCCAGCAGTTTACCGGGCTCTGGAAACACCATATATTTT
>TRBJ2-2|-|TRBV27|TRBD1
CASSQNRGYSFTGELFF
TGTGCCAGCAGTCAGAACAGGGGCTACTCGTTCACCGGGGAGCTGTTTTTT
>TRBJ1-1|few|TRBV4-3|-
CASSQVMNTEAFF
TGCGCCAGCAGCCAGGTTATGAACACTGAAGCTTTCTTT
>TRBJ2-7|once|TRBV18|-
CASSPPAVPTYEQYF
TGTGCCAGCTCACCACCAGCAGTACCCACCTACGAGCAGTACTTC
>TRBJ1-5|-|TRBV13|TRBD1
CASSLGQGAYQPQHF
TGTGCCAGCAGCCTCGGCCAGGGGGCCTATCAGCCCCAGCATTTT